Listed below are T cell receptor beta chains from one sample, sequenced in a study of T cell clones after liver transplantation. Data came from immunoSEQ multiplex PCR; TCRdb stores just in-frame clones and leaves some out. Among around 110,000 clones listed, approximately 90% were seen once. The sequencing used CD4+ T cells from blood, collected 12 months after liver transplant. All receptors come from a human patient who received a liver transplant. Some of the T cells might come from the graft donor. Both conserved end residues are part of each CDR3. A D gene is named only where the DNA matches it firmly. Size values are once, few and many counts, or a class for expanded clones, and some rows have none.

length	D	V	size	J	CDR3	DNA
14	TRBD1	TRBV18	.	TRBJ2-3	CASSIGTATDTQYF	TGTGCCAGCTCAATTGGGACAGCCACAGATACGCAGTATTTT
13	.	TRBV30	.	TRBJ1-5	CAWSSKGNQPQHF	TGTGCCTGGAGTTCGAAGGGTAATCAGCCCCAGCATTTT
15	TRBD1	TRBV11-2	.	TRBJ1-1	CASSLVGTGRTEAFF	TGTGCCAGCAGCTTAGTGGGGACAGGGAGAACTGAAGCTTTCTTT
14	TRBD2	TRBV11-2	.	TRBJ2-1	CASSPSGSSNEQFF	TGTGCCAGCAGCCCCAGCGGGAGTTCCAATGAGCAGTTCTTC
17	.	TRBV10-3	.	TRBJ1-5	CAISEPRTGTQNQPQHF	TGTGCCATCAGTGAGCCCCGGACGGGGACCCAGAATCAGCCCCAGCATTTT
13	.	TRBV5-1	.	TRBJ2-5	CASSLGPGETQYF	TGCGCCAGCAGCTTGGGGCCTGGAGAGACCCAGTACTTC
12	.	TRBV5-6	.	TRBJ2-2	CASSLLHGELFF	TGTGCCAGCAGCCTACTTCACGGGGAGCTGTTTTTT
17	TRBD1	TRBV27	.	TRBJ2-1	CASSSLVMTGDGNEQFF	TGTGCCAGCAGTTCGTTGGTAATGACAGGGGATGGAAATGAGCAGTTCTTC
13	TRBD2	TRBV6-6	.	TRBJ2-1	CATLAGGPGEQFF	TGTGCCACACTAGCGGGAGGGCCGGGGGAGCAGTTCTTC
15	.	TRBV4-1	.	TRBJ2-1	CASSQDLGYYNEQFF	TGCGCCAGCAGCCAAGATCTCGGCTACTACAATGAGCAGTTCTTC
14	.	TRBV18	.	TRBJ2-5	CASSPAGAGETQYF	TGTGCCAGCTCACCGGCGGGGGCAGGGGAGACCCAGTACTTC
11	.	TRBV5-1	.	TRBJ2-7	CASRSGVEQYF	TGCGCCAGCAGATCGGGGGTCGAGCAGTACTTC
17	.	TRBV28	once	TRBJ2-3	CASSLGTKPRATDTQYF	TGTGCCAGCAGTTTAGGAACAAAGCCTAGGGCCACAGATACGCAGTATTTT
13	.	TRBV29-1	few	TRBJ2-2	CSVGHTDTGELFF	TGCAGCGTTGGACATACTGACACCGGGGAGCTGTTTTTT
16	TRBD2	TRBV5-4	.	TRBJ2-3	CASSLALAGVEDTQYF	TGTGCCAGCAGCTTGGCCCTAGCGGGAGTAGAAGATACGCAGTATTTT
12	TRBD1	TRBV6-5	.	TRBJ1-4	CASSSDRGKLFF	TGTGCCAGCAGTTCGGACAGGGGAAAACTGTTTTTT
14	.	TRBV2	.	TRBJ2-4	CASTPRGTKNIQYF	TGTGCCAGCACCCCGAGGGGTACCAAAAACATTCAGTACTTC
14	.	TRBV7-9	.	TRBJ2-3	CASSLQGFGDTQYF	TGTGCCAGCAGCTTACAAGGGTTTGGAGATACGCAGTATTTT
18	TRBD2	TRBV7-6	.	TRBJ2-1	CASSFLRTGTSGQNEQFF	TGTGCCAGCAGCTTTCTTAGAACCGGGACTAGCGGACAAAATGAGCAGTTCTTC
13	TRBD1	TRBV7-2	.	TRBJ2-7	CASSTGQGYEQYF	TGTGCCAGCAGCACGGGACAGGGCTACGAGCAGTACTTC
17	TRBD2	TRBV13	.	TRBJ2-5	CASSYRLAGGLQETQYF	TGTGCCAGCAGCTACAGACTAGCGGGAGGTCTCCAAGAGACCCAGTACTTC
14	.	TRBV6-1	.	TRBJ1-4	CASVQGGDNEKLFF	TGTGCCAGCGTACAGGGTGGAGACAATGAAAAACTGTTTTTT
15	.	TRBV7-5	once	TRBJ2-7	CVRSQPDQPCYEQYF	TGTGTCAGAAGCCAACCCGACCAACCCTGCTACGAGCAGTACTTC
16	.	TRBV19	.	TRBJ1-1	CASEYRGNSLNTEAFF	TGTGCCAGTGAGTATAGGGGGAATAGCCTGAACACTGAAGCTTTCTTT
15	TRBD1	TRBV27	.	TRBJ1-1	CASSQPRQGGTEAFF	TGTGCCAGCAGTCAACCTCGACAGGGCGGAACTGAAGCTTTCTTT
16	TRBD2	TRBV5-1	.	TRBJ2-1	CASSSGTSGRVTEQFF	TGCGCCAGCAGCTCGGGGACTAGCGGGAGGGTTACTGAGCAGTTCTTC
15	.	TRBV27	.	TRBJ2-4	CASSSLGGEGDIQYF	TGTGCCAGCAGCTCTTTAGGGGGGGAAGGAGACATTCAGTACTTC
12	.	TRBV28	.	TRBJ2-7	CASSSRVREQYF	TGTGCCAGCAGTTCCAGGGTGAGAGAGCAGTACTTC
13	.	TRBV11-3	.	TRBJ1-3	CASRLDSGNTIYF	TGTGCCAGCAGGCTGGACTCTGGAAACACCATATATTTT
15	.	TRBV6-1	.	TRBJ2-3	CASSERGGGADTQYF	TGTGCCAGCAGTGAAAGGGGTGGAGGGGCAGATACGCAGTATTTT
14	TRBD1	TRBV19	once	TRBJ2-3	CASSIKGAADTQYF	TGTGCCAGTAGTATAAAGGGGGCGGCAGATACGCAGTATTTT
16	.	TRBV28	.	TRBJ1-1	CASSLLLQGKDTEAFF	TGTGCCAGCAGTTTATTACTACAGGGCAAGGACACTGAAGCTTTCTTT
15	TRBD2	TRBV18	.	TRBJ2-7	CASSPGVGLAGEQYF	TGTGCCAGCTCACCGGGGGTCGGACTAGCGGGCGAGCAGTACTTC
15	TRBD1	TRBV5-1	.	TRBJ2-2	CASSAGQGITGELFF	TGCGCCAGCAGCGCGGGACAGGGGATCACCGGGGAGCTGTTTTTT
15	.	TRBV4-1	.	TRBJ1-3	CASSQVLATGDTIYF	TGCGCCAGCAGCCAAGTCTTGGCAACGGGAGACACCATATATTTT
13	.	TRBV6-4	.	TRBJ1-5	CASSEAMNQPQHF	TGTGCCAGCAGCGAAGCCATGAATCAGCCCCAGCATTTT
15	TRBD2	TRBV11-3	.	TRBJ2-5	CASSFRASGWETQYF	TGTGCCAGCAGCTTTCGGGCTAGCGGATGGGAGACCCAGTACTTC
14	TRBD2	TRBV7-2	.	TRBJ2-1	CASSYGQREGEQFF	TGTGCCAGCAGCTATGGACAACGGGAGGGTGAGCAGTTCTTC
13	.	TRBV4-2	.	TRBJ2-3	CASSQEWSDTQYF	TGTGCCAGCAGCCAAGAATGGTCAGATACGCAGTATTTT
15	TRBD2	TRBV10-3	once	TRBJ2-5	CAIRGTSGRGETQYF	TGTGCCATCAGGGGGACTAGCGGGAGAGGAGAGACCCAGTACTTC
16	.	TRBV27	.	TRBJ1-4	CASSLRAASQNEKLFF	TGTGCCAGCAGTTTAAGGGCTGCAAGCCAGAATGAAAAACTGTTTTTT
14	.	TRBV5-4	.	TRBJ2-1	CASSLYALVDEQFF	TGTGCCAGCAGCCTCTATGCGCTCGTGGATGAGCAGTTCTTC
15	TRBD1	TRBV7-9	.	TRBJ2-4	CASSAEGGGKNIQYF	TGTGCCAGCAGCGCTGAAGGGGGCGGCAAAAACATTCAGTACTTC
15	.	TRBV2	once	TRBJ1-2	CASSESRKNFYGYTF	TGTGCCAGCAGTGAGTCTCGGAAGAACTTCTATGGCTACACCTTC
17	TRBD2	TRBV18	.	TRBJ2-5	CASSPLGLAANQETQYF	TGTGCCAGCTCACCACTGGGACTAGCGGCGAACCAAGAGACCCAGTACTTC
12	.	TRBV5-6	.	TRBJ2-5	CASSQLQETQYF	TGTGCCAGCAGCCAGCTACAAGAGACCCAGTACTTC
12	.	TRBV11-3	.	TRBJ2-2	CASETVGGELFF	TGTGCCAGCGAGACAGTCGGCGGGGAGCTGTTTTTT
12	.	TRBV29-1	.	TRBJ1-2	CSVLTLEGGYTF	TGCAGCGTTCTTACCTTGGAAGGAGGCTACACCTTC
14	.	TRBV2	.	TRBJ1-1	CASSEGGSHTEAFF	TGTGCCAGCAGTGAAGGTGGGTCTCACACTGAAGCTTTCTTT
13	TRBD1	TRBV5-1	.	TRBJ1-2	CASSLGQGDGYTF	TGCGCCAGCAGCTTGGGACAGGGAGATGGCTACACCTTC
17	.	TRBV4-2	.	TRBJ1-2	CASSQDPGLGSNYGYTF	TGTGCCAGCAGCCAAGATCCGGGTTTGGGCAGCAACTATGGCTACACCTTC
16	.	TRBV4-2	.	TRBJ2-3	CASSQGGRGLTDTQYF	TGTGCCAGCAGCCAAGGGGGCAGGGGATTAACAGATACGCAGTATTTT
15	TRBD1	TRBV15	few	TRBJ2-7	CATSSARGPPFEQYF	TGTGCCACCAGCTCCGCCAGGGGGCCCCCCTTCGAGCAGTACTTC
15	TRBD1	TRBV4-2	.	TRBJ2-3	CASSPGPGAQGEQYF	TGTGCCAGCAGCCCTGGTCCGGGGGCACAGGGGGAGCAGTATTTT